The 24 T cell receptor beta chains reported below all come from one sample, sequenced in a study of cytomegalovirus exposure and HLA in healthy donors. Both 60 Vbeta primers and 13 Jbeta primers went into the PCR. This table comes from immunoSEQ multiplex PCR, and its TCRdb copy is limited to in-frame clones, with some not included. The sample lists around 98,000 clones; roughly 70% were seen once. The sample taken for sequencing was PBMCs. Receptor source: a man aged 50 to 60 in good health and CMV-seronegative.

This clone was picked up a small number of times. This chain joins TRBV25-1 and TRBJ1-6; the D gene is possibly TRBD1 (6 bases). The germline CDR1 and CDR2 sequences are MGHDK and SYGVNS. Trimming left V 10 bases short and J 12 bases short, with 16 bases between. The CDR3 covers 12 residues. CDR3 amino acids: CATFHRAVPLHF. CDR3 sequence (DNA): TGTGCCACCTTTCACAGGGCCGTACCCCTCCACTTT.

The chain is built from TRBV29-1 and TRBJ1-2, with D tentatively TRBD1 (5 bases). Germline assignment: CDR1 SQVTM and CDR2 ANQGSEA. V was clipped by 2 bases and J by 4 bases, with 20 bases between them. This CDR3 contains 16 residues. DNA of the CDR3: TGCAGCGTTGAAACGGAGGGACTGCGGGGACTCTATGGCTACACCTTC. This codes for CSVETEGLRGLYGYTF.

This clone was counted between two and nine times. The chain combines TRBV14 with TRBJ1-1; TRBD1 is a possible D gene (6 bases). The V and J ends lost 4 bases and 1 base respectively, with 7 bases between them. In germline, CDR1 is SGHDN, CDR2 FVKESK. CDR3 length equals 13 residues. CDR3 DNA sequence: TGTGCCAGCAGCCGGGGGCAGAACACTGAAGCTTTCTTT. Amino acid sequence: CASSRGQNTEAFF. The whole variable domain, filled in from reference TRBV14 and TRBJ1-1, reads EAGVTQFPSHSVIEKGQTVTLRCDPISGHDNLYWYRRVMGKEIKFLLHFVKESKQDESGMPNNRFLAERTGGTYSTLKVQPAELEDSGVYFCASSRGQNTEAFFGQGTRLTVV.

The rearrangement uses TRBV19 and TRBJ2-1; 7 bases are shared with TRBD2. The trim removed 10 bases at V and 9 bases at J, leaving 15 bases unmatched. The length of the CDR3 is 14 residues. Per the germline V gene, CDR1 is LNHDA and CDR2 is SQIVND (reference sequence). The CDR3 DNA reads as TGTGCCAAAGGCGGTGGACTAGAGGGGTGTGAGCAGTTCTTC. Its translation: CAKGGGLEGCEQFF.

This clone has a single count. The chain carries TRBV6-6 and TRBJ1-5; tentative D call: TRBD1 (6 bases). Trimming shortened V by 2 bases and J by 5 bases, and 13 bases separated the two germline ends. The germline gives CDR1 MNHNY, CDR2 SVGAGI (reference sequence). CDR3 length: 15 amino acids. This CDR3 is CASSYTFDRHQPQHF. The DNA of the CDR3 is TGTGCCAGCAGTTACACCTTCGACAGGCATCAGCCCCAGCATTTT.

This chain links TRBV5-1 with TRBJ1-1, with D hard to call. The V gene lost 4 bases and the J gene lost 0 bases, with 10 bases spanning the gap. The germline V gene has CDR1 SGHRS and CDR2 YFSETQ. The CDR3 covers 14 residues. CDR3 nucleotides: TGCGCCAGCAGCCCGGGTGCGATGAACACTGAAGCTTTCTTT. Translating gives CASSPGAMNTEAFF.

The chain couples TRBV25-1 to TRBJ2-7, with a possible D match to TRBD2 (5 bases). Trimming cost V 11 bases and J 3 bases, with 8 bases left between them. The CDR3 is 10 residues long. CDR1 is MGHDK and CDR2 is SYGVNS in the germline V gene. CDR3 coding DNA: TGTGCCGCCGGGATCTACGAGCAGTACTTC. This codes for CAAGIYEQYF.

J is TRBJ2-7 and V is TRBV6-1, with TRBD2 matching 7 bases. In germline, CDR1 is MNHNS, CDR2 SASEGT. CDR3 length: 14 amino acids. V dropped 1 base and J dropped 4; count of bases not matched to a gene: 4. In nucleotides, the CDR3 is TGTGCCAGCAGTGAAGTGGGTAGCGGGTACGAGCAGTACTTC. Translated: CASSEVGSGYEQYF.

This chain uses TRBV19 with TRBJ2-7, with 10 bases matching TRBD2. The CDR3 sequence is 13 residues long. V was pared by 11 bases and J by 6 bases, with 10 bases of the junction left unmatched. From germline, CDR1 is LNHDA and CDR2 SQIVND (reference sequence). The CDR3 nucleotides are TGTGCCTCGAGCGGGAGGGCTGAGGGCGAGCAGTACTTC. It codes for CASSGRAEGEQYF. Variable domain in full (rest from reference TRBV19 and TRBJ2-7): DGGITQSPKYLFRKEGQNVTLSCEQNLNHDAMYWYRQDPGQGLRLIYYSQIVNDFQKGDIAEGYSVSREKKESFPLTVTSAQKNPTAFYLCASSGRAEGEQYFGPGTRLTVT.

The genes are TRBV10-2 and TRBJ1-2; possibly TRBD1 for D (5 bases). This CDR3 spans 14 amino acids. Germline V gene lookup returns CDR1 WSHSY and CDR2 SAAADI. Trimming took 0 bases from V and 6 from J, leaving 11 bases between them. The CDR3 protein is CASSESGRVDGYTF. The CDR3 DNA is TGCGCCAGCAGTGAGTCGGGCAGGGTCGATGGCTACACCTTC.

The rearrangement links TRBV7-2 to TRBJ1-4; D unresolved. CDR3 length: 14 amino acids. CDR1 is SGHTA, CDR2 FQGNSA, per germline. Trimming stripped 1 base from V and 11 bases from J, with 14 bases between. CDR3 region: CASSLESSSRKLFF. The CDR3 DNA sequence: TGTGCCAGCAGCTTAGAGAGTTCAAGCCGGAAACTGTTTTTT.

In this sample, this clone turned up a few times. This chain links TRBV2 with TRBJ2-1; D gene unclear. This CDR3 spans 16 amino acids. Trimming took off 8 bases at V and 0 bases at J, with 17 bases between the two ends. Germline CDR1 and CDR2: SNHLY and FYNNEI. The CDR3: CASQGLRGSSYNEQFF. Written as DNA, the CDR3 is TGTGCCAGCCAAGGCCTTCGCGGTAGCTCCTACAATGAGCAGTTCTTC.

The J gene is TRBJ1-1, the V gene TRBV7-9; D ambiguous. In germline, CDR1 is SEHNR, CDR2 FQNEAQ (reference sequence). Trimming stripped 2 bases from V and 5 bases from J, with 6 bases between. CDR3 size: 12 residues. The DNA of the CDR3 is TGTGCCAGCAGCTTACCCGTGACTGAAGCTTTCTTT. Its translation: CASSLPVTEAFF.

The rearrangement joins TRBV18 to TRBJ2-7; tentative D call: TRBD1 (6 bases). Germline-derived CDR1 and CDR2 are KGHSH and LQKENI. V lost 3 bases, J lost 5 bases, and 14 bases lay in between. The CDR3 consists of 14 residues. CDR3 sequence: CASSPLQGSDEQYF. The CDR3 coding sequence is TGTGCCAGCTCACCCCTACAGGGTTCGGACGAGCAGTACTTC.

V gene TRBV5-5 combines with J gene TRBJ1-2; a possible D gene is TRBD1 (6 bases). This CDR3 region has 15 residues. Trimming stripped 4 bases from V and 5 bases from J, with 18 bases between. Per germline, CDR1 SGHKS and CDR2 YYEKEE (reference sequence). The CDR3 sequence: CASSLGGRGPYGYTF. The CDR3 nucleotides are TGTGCCAGCAGCCTGGGTGGCAGGGGCCCTTATGGCTACACCTTC.

In this sample, this clone turned up once. The rearrangement links TRBV10-3 to TRBJ2-5; possibly TRBD2 for D (7 bases). Germline V CDR1 and CDR2: ENHRY, SYGVKD. The V and J ends lost 5 bases and 2 bases respectively, with 15 bases between them. CDR3 size: 15 residues. The CDR3 protein is CAISPSGEGQETQYF. The DNA of the CDR3 is TGTGCCATCAGTCCTTCAGGGGAGGGACAAGAGACCCAGTACTTC.

This clone was detected a few times. The chain employs TRBV4-2 and TRBJ1-6; D is perhaps TRBD1 (5 bases). Trimming shortened V by 0 bases and J by 10 bases, and 13 bases separated the two germline ends. Germline CDR1 reads LGHNA; CDR2 reads YNFKEQ. CDR3 length: 15 residues. CDR3 sequence (DNA): TGTGCCAGCAGCCAAGAATCAGGGTTCGGATCACCCCTCCACTTT. This gives the protein CASSQESGFGSPLHF.

In this sample, this clone turned up once. The V gene is TRBV7-8, the J gene TRBJ2-5; 10 bases fit TRBD1. V gave up 0 bases and J gave up 4 bases; unmatched junction bases: 2. CDR3 length: 15 amino acids. Germline CDR1 and CDR2: SGHVS and FQNEAQ. The CDR3 protein is CASSLARTGGETQYF. The CDR3 nucleotides are TGTGCCAGCAGCTTAGCGCGGACAGGGGGAGAGACCCAGTACTTC.

The J gene is TRBJ2-3, the V gene TRBV4-2; 7 positions agree with TRBD2. The CDR3 runs to 19 residues. Trimming cost V 0 bases and J 0 bases; bases outside gene matches: 12. Germline lookup yields CDR1 LGHNA and CDR2 YNFKEQ. In DNA form, the CDR3 reads TGTGCCAGCAGCCAAGACGCCCTCTTCGGCGGGGGAAGCACAGATACGCAGTATTTT. It is translated as CASSQDALFGGGSTDTQYF.

The chain combines TRBV5-1 with TRBJ1-2; 7 bases align to TRBD1. The CDR3 sequence is 12 residues long. Germline-derived CDR1 and CDR2 are SGHRS and YFSETQ. Losses at the gene ends were 4 bases for V and 7 bases for J; bases not matched to a gene: 4. As DNA, the CDR3 is TGCGCCAGCAGCACAGGGGCTGGTGGCTACACCTTC. Residues: CASSTGAGGYTF.

This clone was observed a handful of times. This chain joins TRBV18 and TRBJ2-1; 9 nucleotides line up with TRBD2. The CDR3 runs 15 residues. J lost 4 bases, V lost 1 base, and 2 bases had no gene match. Germline-derived CDR1 and CDR2 are KGHSH and LQKENI. In nucleotides, the CDR3 is TGTGCCAGCTCACCACTAGCGGGGGAATACAATGAGCAGTTCTTC. Residues: CASSPLAGEYNEQFF.

The genes are TRBV10-1 and TRBJ1-5; 11 nucleotides agree with TRBD1. The CDR3 has 17 residues. The junction had 8 bases not matched to a gene; V was cut back by 2 bases and J by 5 bases. Germline V gene data show CDR1 as WNHNN and CDR2 as SYGVQD (reference sequence). CDR3 nucleotide sequence: TGCGCCAGCAGTGAGCCTGAAGGACAGGGGGCGCATCAGCCCCAGCATTTT. Amino acids: CASSEPEGQGAHQPQHF.

In the case of this clone: The conserved phenylalanine or tryptophan is not found at the CDR3 terminus, so this likely reflects a read error. V usage is TRBV7-2 and J usage is TRBJ1-6; no clear D gene. V was shortened by 1 base and J by 2 bases, with 9 bases between the two germline ends. Germline values: CDR1 SGHTA, CDR2 FQGNSA. The CDR3 length is 16 residues. The CDR3 DNA reads TGTGCCAGCAGCTTAGAGGAGGGCCCCTATAATTCACCCCTCCACCTT. It encodes CASSLEEGPYNSPLHL.

This sequence joins TRBV29-1 and TRBJ2-2; 7 nucleotides align to TRBD2. The CDR3 spans 14 residues. V shed 6 bases, J shed 4 bases, and the junction held 8 bases outside the gene matches. CDR1 and CDR2 from the germline V gene are SQVTM and ANQGSEA. CDR3 residues: CSVPNREATGELFF. CDR3 in DNA: TGCAGCGTGCCAAACCGGGAGGCCACCGGGGAGCTGTTTTTT.